The rows below give T cell receptor beta chains drawn from one sample of a study of CD8+ T cells in alopecia areata. The method was immunoSEQ multiplex PCR; TCRdb's version includes in-frame clones alone and lacks a portion of them. The table lists about 180,000 clones, around 60% of them singletons, with roughly 14% in the top ten. The material was CD4+ T cells sorted from blood, obtained at week 0. The receptors here all came from a human donor with alopecia areata. Both conserved end residues are part of each CDR3. Each record gives: V gene, clone size, J gene, D gene, CDR3 protein, CDR3 DNA. A D gene is named only where the DNA matches it firmly. Where a row states a size, it is once, few, many or the class of an expanded clone; other rows omit it.

>TRBV2|NA|TRBJ1-2|TRBD1
CASSEEGQAIF
TGTGCCAGCAGTGAGGAGGGACAGGCTATCTTC
>TRBV10-3|NA|TRBJ2-7|NA
CAISDQYEQYF
TGTGCCATCAGTGACCAGTACGAGCAGTACTTC
>TRBV7-9|NA|TRBJ1-2|NA
CASSHEGGGYTF
TGTGCCAGCAGCCACGAGGGGGGTGGCTACACCTTC
>TRBV7-9|NA|TRBJ2-5|NA
CASTRRVTQYF
TGTGCCAGCACGAGACGAGTGACCCAGTACTTC
>TRBV19|NA|TRBJ1-1|NA
CASSHPGSRYTEAFF
TGTGCCAGTAGCCATCCGGGGTCGAGGTACACTGAAGCTTTCTTT
>TRBV15|NA|TRBJ1-4|NA
CATSIPTGGGKLFF
TGTGCCACCAGCATCCCGACGGGGGGAGGAAAACTGTTTTTT
>TRBV27|NA|TRBJ1-2|NA
CASSPLMRGGYTF
TGTGCCAGCAGTCCGCTTATGAGGGGGGGCTACACCTTC
>TRBV5-6|NA|TRBJ1-6|NA
CASSLYRVPNSPLHF
TGTGCCAGCAGCTTGTACAGGGTGCCGAATTCACCCCTCCACTTT
>TRBV10-3|NA|TRBJ1-6|TRBD1
CAIRDGTGASSLHF
TGTGCCATCAGGGATGGGACAGGGGCCTCCTCCCTCCACTTT
>TRBV5-6|few|TRBJ2-3|TRBD2
CASSEGLGFTDTQYF
TGTGCCAGCAGCGAAGGACTAGGTTTCACAGATACGCAGTATTTT
>TRBV27|NA|TRBJ1-2|NA
CASSLQWDTDKGYTF
TGTGCCAGCAGTTTACAATGGGACACCGACAAGGGCTACACCTTC
>TRBV28|many|TRBJ1-2|NA
CASSLGTGTRAGYTF
TGTGCCAGCAGTTTAGGAACAGGGACCCGGGCGGGCTACACCTTC
>TRBV29-1|NA|TRBJ2-7|TRBD1
CSVGGQGATYEQYF
TGCAGCGTCGGCGGACAGGGGGCGACCTACGAGCAGTACTTC
>TRBV18|NA|TRBJ2-2|NA
CASSLQPGELFF
TGTGCCAGCTCACTCCAACCCGGGGAGCTGTTTTTT
>TRBV15|NA|TRBJ1-2|TRBD1
CATSARDRGREGYTF
TGTGCCACCAGCGCTCGGGACAGGGGGCGCGAAGGCTACACCTTC
>TRBV15|NA|TRBJ2-1|NA
CATSSYPGASYNEQFF
TGTGCCACCAGCAGTTACCCGGGGGCCTCTTACAATGAGCAGTTCTTC
>TRBV5-1|NA|TRBJ1-1|NA
CASSLYDGNTEAFF
TGCGCCAGCAGCTTGTATGACGGGAACACTGAAGCTTTCTTT
>TRBV5-1|NA|TRBJ1-1|NA
CASSPPGDQNTEAFF
TGCGCCAGCAGCCCCCCGGGGGACCAGAACACTGAAGCTTTCTTT
>TRBV7-3|few|TRBJ2-7|TRBD2
CASSSGLAGALDEQYF
TGTGCCAGCAGCTCGGGACTAGCGGGGGCCTTAGACGAGCAGTACTTC
>TRBV11-2|NA|TRBJ1-2|TRBD1
CASSLAWGQHYGYTF
TGTGCCAGCAGCCTAGCATGGGGACAGCACTATGGCTACACCTTC
>TRBV30|NA|TRBJ2-7|NA
CAWSVLGVNEQYF
TGTGCCTGGAGTGTACTCGGGGTAAACGAGCAGTACTTC